The clone carrying this T cell receptor beta chain appeared a single time. The data stem from a study of cytomegalovirus exposure and HLA in healthy donors. A multiplex PCR was run with 60 Vbeta primers and 13 Jbeta primers. TCRdb's copy holds only in-frame clones and misses some; the assay was immunoSEQ multiplex PCR. The repertoire holds 90,000 to 100,000 clones, with around 76% as singletons. CDR1 MNHEY and CDR2 SVGAGI come from the germline V gene. The V gene lost 8 bases and the J gene lost 5 bases, with 15 bases spanning the gap. This CDR3 spans 13 amino acids. What was sequenced was PBMCs. This TCR was sampled from a woman aged 55-69 years in good health and CMV-seropositive. The V and J genes are TRBV6-5 and TRBJ1-2; D is ambiguous. The DNA for the CDR3 is TGTGCCAGCGGAGGGCGGCCGGGGTATGGCTACACCTTC. Its protein is CASGGRPGYGYTF.